This passage covers 15 T cell receptor beta chains from one sample sequenced in a study of T-cell memory formation after mild COVID-19. TCRdb redid the calling of the 5' RACE reads with MiXCR, one entry per CDR3 protein. This sample has 89,000 or so distinct CDR3 sequences, with 9.5% to 15% found just once. Sequenced: PBMCs or a T cell subset sorted from them (not recorded which). Source of these receptors: a man younger than 30 who had mild COVID-19 (a few samples of this study predate the infection). Cell type and time point are not known.

This sequence joins TRBV7-2 and TRBJ2-3, with a possible D match to TRBD2 (6 bases). V was pared by 3 bases and J by 0 bases, with 13 bases between. CDR1 is SGHTA, CDR2 FQGNSA, per germline. The CDR3 is 16 amino acids. CDR3 amino acids: CASSFPTSPSTDTQYF. CDR3 DNA: TGTGCCAGCAGCTTCCCCACTAGCCCGAGCACAGATACGCAGTATTTT.

This clonotype was picked up a small number of times. The genes are TRBV7-9 and TRBJ2-7, with D possibly being TRBD1 or TRBD2 (5 bases each). CDR3 length: 14 residues. V lost 5 bases, J lost 2 bases, and 13 bases lay in between. Germline CDR1 SEHNR, CDR2 FQNEAQ (reference sequence). The CDR3 is CASSASGAAYEQYV. In DNA form, the CDR3 reads TGTGCCAGCAGCGCCTCCGGGGCCGCCTACGAGCAGTACGTC.

This clonotype was counted a few times. The chain has TRBV19 and TRBJ1-5; a possible D gene is TRBD1 (6 bases). Per the germline V gene, CDR1 is LNHDA and CDR2 is SQIVND (reference sequence). CDR3 size: 13 residues. V was shortened by 5 bases and J by 7 bases, with 12 bases between the two germline ends. This CDR3 is CASSDFRGQPQHF. The CDR3 coding sequence is TGTGCCAGTAGTGATTTCAGGGGCCAGCCCCAGCATTTT.

The rearrangement links TRBV4-3 to TRBJ1-4; D is unclear. CDR1 and CDR2 (germline): LGHNA, YSLEER. The CDR3 covers 12 residues. Trimming stripped 1 base from V and 11 bases from J, with 8 bases between. CDR3 sequence (DNA): TGCGCCAGCAGCCAAGGGACGGGGAAACTGTTTTTT. It codes for CASSQGTGKLFF.

V is TRBV4-1 and J is TRBJ2-5, with TRBD2 identical over 11 bases. V lost 5 bases, J lost 5 bases, and 10 bases stayed unmatched. The CDR3 runs 16 residues. CDR1 is MGHRA and CDR2 is YSYEKL in the germline V gene. DNA of the CDR3: TGCGCCAGCAGCTCGCGTCCTAGCGGGGGGATGGAGACCCAGTACTTC. Protein product: CASSSRPSGGMETQYF.

The sample holds a few counts of this clonotype. The chain joins TRBV4-1 to TRBJ2-5; D gene ambiguous. The CDR3 extends over 16 amino acids. The germline V and J ends were trimmed by 0 bases and 5 bases, with 16 bases remaining between them. Germline CDR1 and CDR2: MGHRA and YSYEKL. CDR3 region: CASSQETGPRQETQYF. CDR3 in DNA: TGCGCCAGCAGCCAAGAGACGGGTCCCCGCCAGGAGACCCAGTACTTC.

V is TRBV5-4 and J is TRBJ2-1; D is perhaps TRBD2 (7 bases). CDR1 is SGHNT and CDR2 is YYREEE in the germline V gene (reference sequence). Trimming cost V 0 bases and J 7 bases, with 14 bases left between them. CDR3 length: 15 amino acids. The CDR3 coding sequence is TGTGCCAGCAGCTTGGTGGGGGGGCCGCAGAATGAGCAGTTCTTC. This encodes CASSLVGGPQNEQFF.

This chain connects TRBV4-3 to TRBJ1-6; D not certain. Looked up from germline, CDR1 is LGHNA and CDR2 is YSLEER. V was shortened by 0 bases and J by 9 bases, with 9 bases between the two germline ends. CDR3 length: 14 residues. CDR3 DNA sequence: TGCGCCAGCAGCCAAGACAGAGGGTTTTCACCCCTCCACTTT. It is translated as CASSQDRGFSPLHF.

The chain carries TRBV4-1 and TRBJ2-7; D possibly corresponds to TRBD1 (5 bases). The ends were cut back, 4 bases at V and 5 bases at J, with 12 bases in the middle. This CDR3 is built from 13 residues. In germline, CDR1 is MGHRA, CDR2 YSYEKL. CDR3 protein: CASSLGVMDEQYF. In nucleotides, the CDR3 is TGCGCCAGCAGCCTAGGGGTCATGGACGAGCAGTACTTC.

This rearrangement joins TRBV4-3 to TRBJ1-6; a weak D match, TRBD1 (5 bases). Germline V gene data show CDR1 as LGHNA and CDR2 as YSLEER. Trimming removed 3 bases from V and 8 bases from J, with 17 bases in between. The CDR3 runs to 16 residues. DNA of the CDR3: TGCGCCAGCAGCCATCTTGCCAGTGACAGACATTCACCCCTCCACTTT. It codes for CASSHLASDRHSPLHF.

This clonotype was found a few times. The V and J genes are TRBV23-1 and TRBJ2-1; TRBD2 matches at 10 bases. TRBV23-1 is designated an ORF whose function remains uncertain. Losses at the gene ends were 2 bases for V and 8 bases for J; bases not matched to a gene: 12. The CDR3 consists of 17 residues. CDR3 bases: TGCGCCAGCAGTCAACCCCGACTAGCGGGCTACGGGTATGAGCAGTTCTTC. This encodes CASSQPRLAGYGYEQFF.

The rearrangement uses TRBV5-1 and TRBJ1-1; D uncertain. Per germline, CDR1 SGHRS and CDR2 YFSETQ. Trimming took off 0 bases at V and 6 bases at J, with 12 bases between the two ends. CDR3 size: 14 residues. The CDR3 DNA is TGCGCCAGCAGCTTGGCCTCGGGTAGCCCTGAAGCTTTCTTT. This sequence encodes CASSLASGSPEAFF.

V is TRBV20-1 and J is TRBJ1-1; perhaps TRBD1 as D (5 bases). CDR1 and CDR2 (germline): DFQATT, SNEGSKA (reference sequence). Trimming took off 1 base at V and 1 base at J, with 10 bases between the two ends. This CDR3 contains 14 residues. In DNA form, the CDR3 reads TGCAGTGCTAGAGCGCCGGGGGGGAACACTGAAGCTTTCTTT. Residues: CSARAPGGNTEAFF.

This clonotype was detected many times. J is TRBJ2-3 and V is TRBV29-1; D unresolved. This CDR3 contains 16 residues. Per the germline V gene, CDR1 is SQVTM and CDR2 is ANQGSEA. V was pared by 1 base and J by 0 bases, with 14 bases between. The CDR3: CSVEGGDTTSTDTQYF. CDR3 DNA: TGCAGCGTTGAAGGCGGTGACACTACTAGCACAGATACGCAGTATTTT.

V and J are TRBV5-6 and TRBJ2-7; a weak D match, TRBD2 (5 bases). Germline-derived CDR1 and CDR2 are SGHDT and YYEEEE. The CDR3 spans 13 residues. V was trimmed by 4 bases and J by 0 bases, leaving 8 bases between them. The CDR3, as DNA: TGTGCCAGCAGCCCCGGGGTCTCCTACGAGCAGTACGTC. Protein sequence: CASSPGVSYEQYV.